The entry that follows covers one T cell receptor (beta chain) sequence. No antigen is known for it. It may be a read error: a sequence one base away is much more abundant. Constant-region reverse primers amplified full-length variable regions, followed by semi-nested Nested Universal Primer A PCR. TCRdb reprocessed the 5' RACE reads with MiXCR, giving one entry per CDR3 protein. The data contain tens of thousands of distinct CDR3 sequences, about 28% of them singletons. Regarding the study as a whole: Tumor memory CD4+ T cell TCR gene usage clustered with blood and lymph node memory CD4+ cells and lymph node naive CD4+ cells. Larger-cohort validation covered only one TCR beta V-J rearrangement.

CDR3 size: 12 residues. Germline loops: CDR1 SGHTA, CDR2 FQGNSA. The sorted Tregs were CD4+CD25+CD127-/low cells. The clonotype was recovered from a female donor with breast cancer. This chain connects TRBV7-2 to TRBJ2-1, with D possibly being TRBD2 (5 bases). Sequenced sample: tumor-infiltrating Tregs sorted from the breast tumor. The CDR3 DNA follows: TGTGCCAGCAGCTTAGACGGGAATGAGCAGCTCTTC. It codes for CASSLDGNEQLF.